This TCR beta chain was observed in a study of beta chain features in type 1 diabetes. CDR3 length: 14 amino acids. Trimming cost V 8 bases and J 4 bases, with 12 bases left between them. Germline V gives CDR1 KGHSH, CDR2 LQKENI. Expressed TCRB transcripts were sequenced, since all the RNA that had been isolated was reverse transcribed. Regulatory, naive and central memory T cell samples averaged about 3.5 million reads. The data were produced by immunoSEQ multiplex PCR, yet TCRdb's version contains in-frame clones alone and is incomplete. Among nearly 350,000 clones listed, around 8% were seen once. The material sequenced was central memory CD4+ T cells from blood. This TCR derives from a woman aged 18-29 years in good health. The V gene is TRBV18, the J gene TRBJ2-6, with D possibly matching TRBD1 (5 bases). CDR3 nucleotides: TGTGCCAGCCTCAGGGCGGCCGGGGCCAACGTCCTGACTTTC. Its translation: CASLRAAGANVLTF.